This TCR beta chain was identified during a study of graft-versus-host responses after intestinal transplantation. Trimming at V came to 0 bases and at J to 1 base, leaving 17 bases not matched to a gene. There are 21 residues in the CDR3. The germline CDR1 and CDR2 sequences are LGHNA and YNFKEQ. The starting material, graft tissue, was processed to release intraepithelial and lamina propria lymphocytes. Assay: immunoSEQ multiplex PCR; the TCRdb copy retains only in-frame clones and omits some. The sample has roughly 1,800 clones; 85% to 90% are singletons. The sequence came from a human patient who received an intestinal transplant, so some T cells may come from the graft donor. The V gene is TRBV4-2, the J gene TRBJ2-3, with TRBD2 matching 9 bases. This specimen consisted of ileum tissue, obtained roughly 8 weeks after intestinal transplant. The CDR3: CASSQDPPVSGGPRGTDTQYF. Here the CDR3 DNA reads TGTGCCAGCAGCCAAGATCCCCCCGTGAGCGGGGGGCCGAGGGGCACAGATACGCAGTATTTT.